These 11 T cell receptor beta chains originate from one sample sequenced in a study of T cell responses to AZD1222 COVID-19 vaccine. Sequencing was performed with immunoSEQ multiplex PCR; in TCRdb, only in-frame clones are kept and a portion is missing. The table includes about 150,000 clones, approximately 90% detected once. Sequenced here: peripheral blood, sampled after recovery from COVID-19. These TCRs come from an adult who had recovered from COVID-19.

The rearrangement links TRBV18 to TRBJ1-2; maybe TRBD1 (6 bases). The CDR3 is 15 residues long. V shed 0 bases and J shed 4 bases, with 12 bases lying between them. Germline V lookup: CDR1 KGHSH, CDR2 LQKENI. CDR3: CASSPPDSLSYGYTF. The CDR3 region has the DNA TGTGCCAGCTCACCACCGGACAGTCTTAGCTATGGCTACACCTTC. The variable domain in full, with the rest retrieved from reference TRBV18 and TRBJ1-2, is NAGVMQNPRHLVRRRGQEARLRCSPMKGHSHVYWYRQLPEEGLKFMVYLQKENIIDESGMPKERFSAEFPKEGPSILRIQQVVRGDSAAYFCASSPPDSLSYGYTFGSGTRLTVV.

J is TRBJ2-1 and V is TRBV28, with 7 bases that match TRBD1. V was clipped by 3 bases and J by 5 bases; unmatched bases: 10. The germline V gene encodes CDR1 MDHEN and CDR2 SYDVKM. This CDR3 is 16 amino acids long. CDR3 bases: TGTGCCAGCAGTTTTCCCCGACAGGGAGTAAACAATGAGCAGTTCTTC. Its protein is CASSFPRQGVNNEQFF.

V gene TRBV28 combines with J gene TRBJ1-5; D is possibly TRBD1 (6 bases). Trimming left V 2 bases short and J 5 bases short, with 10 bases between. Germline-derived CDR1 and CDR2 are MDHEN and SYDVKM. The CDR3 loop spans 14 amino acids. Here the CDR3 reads CASSLPGDDQPQHF. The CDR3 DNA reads TGTGCCAGCAGTTTACCAGGGGACGATCAGCCCCAGCATTTT.

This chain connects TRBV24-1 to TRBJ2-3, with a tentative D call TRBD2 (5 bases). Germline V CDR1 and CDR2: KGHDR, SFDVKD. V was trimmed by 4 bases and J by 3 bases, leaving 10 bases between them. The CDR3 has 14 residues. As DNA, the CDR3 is TGTGCCACCAGTGAGCGCTGGGAGACAGATACGCAGTATTTT. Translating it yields CATSERWETDTQYF.

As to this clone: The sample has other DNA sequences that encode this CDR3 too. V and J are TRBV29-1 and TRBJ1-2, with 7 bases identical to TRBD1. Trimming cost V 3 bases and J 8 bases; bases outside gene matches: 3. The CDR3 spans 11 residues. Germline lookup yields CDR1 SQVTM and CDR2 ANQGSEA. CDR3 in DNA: TGCAGCGTTGACAGGGGGAACGGCTACACCTTC. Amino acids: CSVDRGNGYTF.

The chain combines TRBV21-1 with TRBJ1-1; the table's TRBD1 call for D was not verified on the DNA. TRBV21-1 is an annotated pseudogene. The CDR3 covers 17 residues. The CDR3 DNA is TGTGCCAGCAGCAAAGAGGGGACAGGGGGCAGGAACACTGAAGCTTTCTTT. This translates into CASSKEGTGGRNTEAFF.

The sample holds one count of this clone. This chain's CDR3 is CASSGQGTEQFF. As DNA, the CDR3 is TGTGCCAGCAGCGGACAGGGGACTGAGCAGTTCTTC. The chain joins TRBV9 to TRBJ2-1; TRBD1 agrees at 8 bases. The germline gives CDR1 SGDLS, CDR2 YYNGEE. This CDR3 contains 12 residues. V shed 3 bases and J 9 bases; nucleotides not matched to a gene: 2. Complete variable domain (other parts from reference TRBV9 and TRBJ2-1): DSGVTQTPKHLITATGQRVTLRCSPRSGDLSVYWYQQSLDQGLQFLIQYYNGEERAKGNILERFSAQQFPDLHSELNLSSLELGDSALYFCASSGQGTEQFFGPGTRLTVL.

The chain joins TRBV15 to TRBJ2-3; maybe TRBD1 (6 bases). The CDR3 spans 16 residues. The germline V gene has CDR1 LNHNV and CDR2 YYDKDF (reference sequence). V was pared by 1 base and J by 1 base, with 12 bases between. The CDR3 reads CATSRGRAGGTDTQYF. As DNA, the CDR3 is TGTGCCACCAGCAGAGGAAGGGCAGGGGGCACAGATACGCAGTATTTT.

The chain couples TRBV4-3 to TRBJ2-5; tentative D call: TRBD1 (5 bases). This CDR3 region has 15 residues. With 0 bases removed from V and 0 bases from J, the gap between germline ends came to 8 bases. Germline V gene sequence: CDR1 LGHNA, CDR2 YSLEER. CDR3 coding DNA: TGCGCCAGCAGCCAAGATCAGGGCTACCAAGAGACCCAGTACTTC. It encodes CASSQDQGYQETQYF.

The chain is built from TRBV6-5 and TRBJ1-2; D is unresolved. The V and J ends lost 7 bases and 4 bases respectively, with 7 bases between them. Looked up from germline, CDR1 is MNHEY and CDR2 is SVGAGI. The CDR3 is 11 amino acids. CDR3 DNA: TGTGCCAGCATGGTCGGCTATGGCTACACCTTC. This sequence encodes CASMVGYGYTF.

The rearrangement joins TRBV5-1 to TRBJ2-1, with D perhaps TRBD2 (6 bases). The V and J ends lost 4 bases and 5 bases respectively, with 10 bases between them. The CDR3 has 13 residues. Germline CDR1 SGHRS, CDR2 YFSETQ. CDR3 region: CASSRGDNNEQFF. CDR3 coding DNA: TGCGCCAGCAGCCGCGGGGATAACAATGAGCAGTTCTTC.